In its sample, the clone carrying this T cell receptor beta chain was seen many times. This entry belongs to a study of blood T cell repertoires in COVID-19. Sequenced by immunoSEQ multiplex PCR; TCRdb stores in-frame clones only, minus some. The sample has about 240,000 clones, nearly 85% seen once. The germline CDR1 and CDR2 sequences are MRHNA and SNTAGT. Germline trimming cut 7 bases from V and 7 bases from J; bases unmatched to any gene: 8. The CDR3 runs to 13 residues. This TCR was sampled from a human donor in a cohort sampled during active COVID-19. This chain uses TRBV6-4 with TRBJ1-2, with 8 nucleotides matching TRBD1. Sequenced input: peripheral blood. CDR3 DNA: TGTGCCAGCACCTCGGACAGGGCGGGTGGCTACACCTTC. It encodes CASTSDRAGGYTF.